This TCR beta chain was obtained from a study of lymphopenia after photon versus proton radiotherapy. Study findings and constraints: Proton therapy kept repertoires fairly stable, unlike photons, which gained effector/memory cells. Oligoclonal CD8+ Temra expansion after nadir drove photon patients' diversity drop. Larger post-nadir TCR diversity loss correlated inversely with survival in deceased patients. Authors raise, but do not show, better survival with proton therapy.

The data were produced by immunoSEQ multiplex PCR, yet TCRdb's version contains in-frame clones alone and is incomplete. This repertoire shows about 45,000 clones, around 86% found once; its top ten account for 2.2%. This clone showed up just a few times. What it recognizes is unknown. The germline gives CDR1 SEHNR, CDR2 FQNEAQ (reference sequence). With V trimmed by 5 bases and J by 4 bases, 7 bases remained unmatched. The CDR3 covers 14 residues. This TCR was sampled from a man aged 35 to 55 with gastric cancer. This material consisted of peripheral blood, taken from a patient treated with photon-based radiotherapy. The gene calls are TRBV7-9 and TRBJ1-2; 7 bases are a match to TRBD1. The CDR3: CASSHDRDSYGYTF. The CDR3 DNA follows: TGTGCCAGCAGCCACGACAGGGACTCCTATGGCTACACCTTC.